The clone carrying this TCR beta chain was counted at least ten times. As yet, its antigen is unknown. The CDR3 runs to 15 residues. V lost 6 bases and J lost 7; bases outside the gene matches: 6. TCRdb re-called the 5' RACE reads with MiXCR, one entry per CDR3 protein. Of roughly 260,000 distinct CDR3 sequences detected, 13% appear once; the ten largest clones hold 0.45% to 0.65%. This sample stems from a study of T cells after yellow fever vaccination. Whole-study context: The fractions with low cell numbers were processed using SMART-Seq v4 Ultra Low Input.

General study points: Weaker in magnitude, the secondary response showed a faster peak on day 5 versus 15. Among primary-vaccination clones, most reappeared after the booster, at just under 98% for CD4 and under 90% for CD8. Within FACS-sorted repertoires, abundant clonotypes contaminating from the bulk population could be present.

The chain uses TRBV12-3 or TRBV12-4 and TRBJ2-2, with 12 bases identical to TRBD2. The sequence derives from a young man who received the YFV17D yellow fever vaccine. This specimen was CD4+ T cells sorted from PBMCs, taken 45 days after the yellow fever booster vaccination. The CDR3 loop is CASSRLAGVGGELFF. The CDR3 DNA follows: TGTGCCAGCAGCCGACTAGCGGGAGTTGGCGGGGAGCTGTTTTTT.